A single TCR beta chain is shown here with its context. The data originate from a study of control samples from healthy donors and cancer patients. This table comes from immunoSEQ multiplex PCR, and its TCRdb copy is limited to in-frame clones, with some not included. The sample gives about 120,000 clones, roughly 88% of which show up once; 3.7% is in the top ten. V gave up 3 bases and J gave up 2 bases, with 7 bases separating them. CDR1 and CDR2 from the germline V gene are SGHAT and FQNNGV. The CDR3 is made up of 13 amino acids. V usage is TRBV11-2 and J usage is TRBJ1-2; tentative D call: TRBD1 (6 bases). The receptor was derived from a woman aged 55 to 70 with lung cancer. Sequences were obtained from PBMCs. CDR3 loop: CASSFTGNYGYTF. Written as DNA, the CDR3 is TGTGCCAGCAGCTTTACAGGGAACTATGGCTACACCTTC.